A single T cell receptor (beta chain) is shown here with its context. Its antigen target is currently unknown. No base quality information exists; no much larger clone differs at one position. This sample was included in a study of vaccination and CD4 T cells after COVID-19 (dated by TCRdb to 2021 to 2024). For context, the study as a whole: Convalescent patients had a positive SARS-CoV-2 result on nasal swab PCR, and of these patients, some ten had mild disease and one had severe disease. The convalescent cohort comprised six males and four females, including two Hispanic individuals, seven Caucasians, two Asians and one multiracial person. Participants got two doses of the Pfizer-BioNTech BNT162b2 vaccine (n=8) or two doses of the Moderna mRNA-1273 vaccine (n=2). Post-COVID blood samples from convalescent patients were collected a median of roughly 100 days after diagnosis, with a range of 35 to 161 days. Post-vaccine blood samples were obtained a median of about 77 days after the second vaccine dose, with a range of about 14 to 250 days. Overlapping spike peptide pools from SARS-CoV-2 and from the common cold coronaviruses HCoV-NL63, HCoV-OC43 and HCoV-229E were used as culture stimuli. In control cultures, a CEFX viral epitope pool was used as positive control, an HIV-1 Nef peptide pool was used as negative control, or no peptide was added. The spike-specific CD4+ TCR repertoire was compared before and after mRNA vaccination in approximately 9 COVID-19 convalescent patients and a handful of infection-naive healthy vaccine recipients.

The meaning of the sample's treatment or condition label: approximately nine-day PBMC culture with coronavirus spike peptide pools or control peptides (ViraFEST assay). The ViraFEST assay, used in the study, expanded antigen-specific T cells with peptide pools and then identified the expanded clonotypes through TCR sequencing. The positive SARS-CoV-2 PCR tests of the convalescent patients were dated from March to December 2020, before the Alpha, Beta and Delta variants emerged in the United States. Each well held two million PBMCs cultured with 9 to 10 ug/ml peptide pools in IMDM containing around 5% human AB serum and roughly 10 IU/ml IL-2. On days 3 and 7, half of the culture medium was replaced with fresh IL-2-containing medium. After ten to eleven days of culture, CD4+ T cells were isolated by negative selection using the EasySep CD4+ T cell isolation kit. Ficoll-Paque Plus gradient centrifugation was used to isolate PBMCs from whole blood, and the isolated PBMCs were then either used fresh or cryopreserved at -140C. Triplicate wells were generally used for each culture condition.

The CDR3 holds 15 amino acids from the cysteine to the phenylalanine. The kept DNA is CDR3 alone, 45 bases in frame from the first base. On the study overall, not on this receptor specifically: An increase in the median number of SARS-CoV-2-reactive clonotypes from around 20 after infection to about 39 after vaccination was observed, but the change was not found to be significant. Among the post-vaccine SARS-CoV-2-reactive clones in convalescent patients, a median roughly 85% showed up only after vaccination, which suggests vaccine-specific priming. The number of convalescent patients in the study was relatively small, and the study did not examine early timepoints following natural infection. In convalescent patients, nearly all vaccine-specific clones (304 of 307) were found to be mono-reactive for SARS-CoV-2 spike rather than cross-reactive with common cold coronaviruses.

Library prep was done by PCR. At the Johns Hopkins FTIC core, DNA from the cultured CD4+ T cells underwent TCR sequencing with the Oncomine TCR Beta short-read assay. Genomic DNA was extracted from the cultured CD4+ T cells with the QIAamp micro DNA kit. Oncomine TCR Beta libraries made from cultured CD4+ T cells were pooled using unique dual indexes and sequenced on an Illumina iSeq 100. The authors' pipeline ran thus. Non-productive sequences were filtered out, and CDR3s that did not start with C, did not end with F or W, or were shorter than 7 amino acids were discarded. Antigen-specific clonotypes were identified with the MANAFEST web application by comparing peptide-stimulated wells with reference and other culture wells. An FDR below 0.05, an odds ratio above 5, and a productive frequency above 0.1% in at least two of three replicate wells were required for clones to be considered positive. Cross-reactive clonotypes were defined as significantly expanded in both SARS-CoV-2 spike wells and at least one common cold coronavirus spike condition. Levenshtein distances (stringdist) and unrooted phylogenetic trees (ape) in R version 3.6.1 were used to assess CDR3 homology. TCRdb took the public reads, trimmed them with fastp at Q25, ran MiXCR for clone calling and kept in-frame beta chains. Records with the same CDR3 protein are collapsed into one entry carrying the most frequent genes and DNA. These V and J calls are TCRdb output, not the study's own analysis. The sample includes about 15,000 distinct CDR3 sequences, with about 55% observed a single time. Jointly, the top ten make up approximately 7.8% of the sample.

The rearranged segments are TRBV12-2 and TRBJ2-7; the table names TRBD1, a call not compared with the DNA. TRBV12-2 is recorded as a pseudogene. Sequenced input: CD4+ T cells from blood, cultured in vitro. This sequence originates from a human donor who had recovered from COVID-19. The DNA sequence is given as TGTGCAAGTCGCCCGACTCCAGGGGGAGCGTACGAGCAGTACTTC. The translation is CASRPTPGGAYEQYF.